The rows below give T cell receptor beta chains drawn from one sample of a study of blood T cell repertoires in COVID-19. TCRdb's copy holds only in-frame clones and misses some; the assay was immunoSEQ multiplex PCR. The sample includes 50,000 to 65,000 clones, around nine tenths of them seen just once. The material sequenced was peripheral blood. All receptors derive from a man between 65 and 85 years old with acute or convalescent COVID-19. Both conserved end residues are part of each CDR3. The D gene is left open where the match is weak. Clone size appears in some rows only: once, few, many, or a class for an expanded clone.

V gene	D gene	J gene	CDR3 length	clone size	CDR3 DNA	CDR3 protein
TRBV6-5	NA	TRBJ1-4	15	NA	TGTGCCAGCTCTCGCACGGGGGGGTATAATGAAAAACTGTTTTTT	CASSRTGGYNEKLFF
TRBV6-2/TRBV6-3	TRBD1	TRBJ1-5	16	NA	TGTGCCAGCAGTACGGCCCAAGGGGGCTGGGGTCAGCCCCAGCATTTT	CASSTAQGGWGQPQHF
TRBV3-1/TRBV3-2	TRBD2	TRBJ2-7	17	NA	TGTGCCAGCAGCCGGACTAGCGGGGGGGCCAGCCACTACGAGCAGTACTTC	CASSRTSGGASHYEQYF
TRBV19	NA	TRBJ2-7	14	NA	TGTGCCAGTAGCAGGACACAGCCCCCGTACGAGCAGTACTTC	CASSRTQPPYEQYF
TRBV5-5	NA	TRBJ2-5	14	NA	TGTGCCAGCAGCTTGAGCACAGGGAGAGAGACCCAGTACTTC	CASSLSTGRETQYF
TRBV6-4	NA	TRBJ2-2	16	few	TGTGCCAGCAGCGTTAGACAGACTCCGAACACCGGGGAGCTGTTTTTT	CASSVRQTPNTGELFF
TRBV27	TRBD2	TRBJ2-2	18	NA	TGTGCCAGCAGTTCATGGACTAGCGGGGGGCCGAACACCGGGGAGCTGTTTTTT	CASSSWTSGGPNTGELFF
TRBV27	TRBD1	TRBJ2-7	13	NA	TGTGCCAGCAGCAGACAGGGGAACTACGAGCAGTACTTC	CASSRQGNYEQYF
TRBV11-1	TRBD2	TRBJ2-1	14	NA	TGTGCCAGCAGCTCGTCTAGCGGGGAGGCTGAGCAGTTCTTC	CASSSSSGEAEQFF
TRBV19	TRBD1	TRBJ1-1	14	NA	TGTGCCAGTAATCAGGGACAGGGAGGAACTGAAGCTTTCTTT	CASNQGQGGTEAFF
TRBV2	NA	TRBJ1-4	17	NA	TGTGCCAGCTATACCCCTGGGGTGGGACGGGGGAATGAAAAACTGTTTTTT	CASYTPGVGRGNEKLFF
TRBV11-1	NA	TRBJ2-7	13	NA	TGTGCCAGCAGCTTTACAGGGTCCTACGAGCAGTACTTC	CASSFTGSYEQYF
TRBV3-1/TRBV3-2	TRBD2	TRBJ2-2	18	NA	TGTGCCAGCACCCAAAGGGCGGGGGGGCTACCGGAAACCGGGGAGCTGTTTTTT	CASTQRAGGLPETGELFF
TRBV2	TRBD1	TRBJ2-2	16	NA	TGTGCCAGCAGAACCGGGACAGGGCAATACACCGGGGAGCTGTTTTTT	CASRTGTGQYTGELFF
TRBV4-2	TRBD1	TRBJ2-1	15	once	TGTGCCAGCAGCCAAGGACAGGGCGATTGGAATGAGCAGTTCTTC	CASSQGQGDWNEQFF
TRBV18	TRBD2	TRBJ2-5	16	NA	TGTGCCAGCTCACCAAAGGGGACTAGCGGGTCGGAGACCCAGTACTTC	CASSPKGTSGSETQYF